This entry describes one TCR beta chain. These data originate in a study of blood T cell repertoires in COVID-19. Sequenced by immunoSEQ multiplex PCR; TCRdb stores in-frame clones only, minus some. Among 30,000 to 35,000 clones listed, around 84% were seen once. The V gene end was trimmed by 2 bases and the J gene end by 12 bases; junction bases not matched to a gene: 5. CDR1 is SGHRS, CDR2 YFSETQ, per germline. This CDR3 comprises 13 residues. The sequencing sample was made of peripheral blood. The genes are TRBV5-1 and TRBJ2-1, with 10 positions matching TRBD2. The sequence was obtained from a human donor with acute or convalescent COVID-19. The donor label of this sample is uncertain. CDR3 residues: CASSFSSGSGQFF. The DNA of the CDR3 is TGCGCCAGCAGCTTTTCTAGCGGGAGTGGGCAGTTCTTC.